Presented here are 22 T cell receptor beta chains from one specimen sequenced in a study of preoperative IRX-2 immunotherapy in early breast cancer. Method: immunoSEQ multiplex PCR; TCRdb's copy keeps in-frame clones and lacks some. The profile shows some 19,000 clones, roughly 80% of them singletons. Treatment specified: preoperative locoregional IRX-2 cytokine immunotherapy. Specimen: lymph node tissue, collected after IRX-2 immunotherapy. The receptors here all came from a human donor with breast cancer.

The chain employs TRBV6-8 and TRBJ2-3; no clear D gene. Germline V gene sequence: CDR1 MNHGY, CDR2 SAAAGT. The length of the CDR3 is 14 residues. Trimming removed 2 bases from V and 6 bases from J, with 12 bases in between. CDR3 in amino acids: CASSYRTFWDTQYF. The CDR3 DNA reads TGTGCCAGCAGTTACCGGACCTTCTGGGATACGCAGTATTTT.

V is TRBV7-5 and J is TRBJ1-2; TRBD1, as called in the table, went unchecked against the DNA. TRBV7-5 is designated a pseudogene. The CDR3 sequence is 15 residues long. The CDR3 region has the DNA TGTGCCAGCAGCTTGGGGACAGGGACTAACTATGGCTACACCTTC. It is translated as CASSLGTGTNYGYTF.

The chain couples TRBV28 to TRBJ2-1, with D possibly matching TRBD1 (6 bases). This CDR3 spans 14 amino acids. Trimming removed 6 bases at V and 1 base at J, with 10 bases between. Germline CDR1 is MDHEN and CDR2 is SYDVKM. The CDR3 nucleotides read TGTGCCAGCAGACAGGGCCCGTCCTACAATGAGCAGTTCTTC. Its translation: CASRQGPSYNEQFF.

This sequence joins TRBV11-3 and TRBJ2-5, with TRBD1 as a possible D gene (5 bases). The CDR3 is 16 amino acids. V was cut by 3 bases and J by 1 base, with 15 bases left in between. Germline CDR1 is SGHNT and CDR2 is YENEEA. The CDR3 DNA follows: TGTGCCAGCAGCTTCACCCTGGGGCGTCCCCAAGAGACCCAGTACTTC. This codes for CASSFTLGRPQETQYF.

The chain's CDR3 is CASSEGILWPGPETQYF. For the CDR3, the DNA is TGTGCCAGCAGTGAAGGTATCTTGTGGCCAGGTCCCGAGACCCAGTACTTC. The chain has TRBV6-1 and TRBJ2-5, with D uncertain. Trimming left V 1 base short and J 5 bases short, with 20 bases between. This CDR3 has 17 amino acids. Germline CDR1 is MNHNS and CDR2 is SASEGT.

The gene calls are TRBV12-5 and TRBJ2-1; 9 bases align to TRBD2. CDR3 length equals 15 residues. V lost 7 bases and J lost 10; bases outside the gene matches: 14. Per germline, CDR1 LGHNT and CDR2 FRNRAP. CDR3 in DNA: TGTGCTAGTGCTCCGGGGGTAGCGGGAGTGGGGGAGCAGTTCTTC. Translating it yields CASAPGVAGVGEQFF.

The chain couples TRBV29-1 to TRBJ2-2, with a weak D call TRBD2 (6 bases). This CDR3 region has 16 residues. The germline V and J ends were trimmed by 5 bases and 5 bases, with 21 bases remaining between them. Per germline, CDR1 SQVTM and CDR2 ANQGSEA. This CDR3 reads CSVKSRAAGRTGELFF. As DNA, the CDR3 is TGCAGCGTTAAGTCAAGGGCGGCAGGGAGGACCGGGGAGCTGTTTTTT.

A word on this clone: One junction end does not reproduce the germline sequence, and a read error may be involved. This rearrangement joins TRBV6-9 to TRBJ2-7, with 9 bases identical to TRBD1. The length of the CDR3 is 15 residues. Germline V lookup: CDR1 MNHGY, CDR2 SVAAGI. CDR3 nucleotide sequence: TGTGCCACCAGTAAAATCCGGGACAGGGAGTCCGAGCAGTACTTC. Translation: CATSKIRDRESEQYF.

The chain joins TRBV19 to TRBJ1-2, with D perhaps matching TRBD1 (6 bases). CDR1 is LNHDA, CDR2 SQIVND, per germline (reference sequence). V was shortened by 5 bases and J by 5 bases, with 18 bases between the two germline ends. The length of the CDR3 is 15 residues. The CDR3: CASSDYRGGEYGYTF. CDR3 coding DNA: TGTGCCAGTAGTGACTACCGAGGGGGGGAGTATGGCTACACCTTC.

V is TRBV6-8 and J is TRBJ1-6, with a possible D match to TRBD1 (5 bases). Trimming left V 5 bases short and J 14 bases short, with 16 bases between. The CDR3 extends over 13 amino acids. CDR1 is MNHGY and CDR2 is SAAAGT in the germline V gene. The CDR3 DNA follows: TGTGCCAGCAGTGTCGTCGTGGGGCACACCCTCCACTTT. This translates into CASSVVVGHTLHF.

The rearrangement links TRBV30 to TRBJ1-4; 7 bases align to TRBD1. There are 13 residues in the CDR3. The germline V gene encodes CDR1 GTSNPN and CDR2 SVGIG (reference sequence). With V trimmed by 5 bases and J by 11 bases, 11 bases remained unmatched. In DNA form, the CDR3 reads TGTGCCTGGCTTGACAGGGAGGGAGGGAAACTGTTTTTT. This encodes CAWLDREGGKLFF.

In its sample, this clone was seen a few times. The V and J genes are TRBV6-8 and TRBJ2-7; 14 bases agree with TRBD2. The CDR3 length is 14 residues. V gave up 6 bases and J gave up 2 bases; unmatched junction bases: 0. Germline lookup yields CDR1 MNHGY and CDR2 SAAAGT. In DNA form, the CDR3 reads TGTGCCAGCAGGGGACTAGCGGGGGCCTACGAGCAGTACTTC. As protein: CASRGLAGAYEQYF.

The chain recombines TRBV29-1 with TRBJ2-3; TRBD1 agrees at 9 bases. Germline-derived CDR1 and CDR2 are SQVTM and ANQGSEA. The CDR3 extends over 13 amino acids. V shed 8 bases and J 4 bases; nucleotides not matched to a gene: 7. The CDR3 DNA reads TGCAGCTCGACAGGGGGTTTTCCAGATACGCAGTATTTT. It encodes CSSTGGFPDTQYF.

This clone has just one count. This chain links TRBV6-8 with TRBJ1-5; 7 bases agree with TRBD1. The CDR3 extends over 15 amino acids. Germline CDR1 reads MNHGY; CDR2 reads SAAAGT. Trimming at V came to 7 bases and at J to 4 bases, leaving 10 bases not matched to a gene. CDR3: CASTQGGRLNQPQHF. The CDR3 nucleotides are TGTGCCAGCACCCAGGGGGGTCGCCTTAATCAGCCCCAGCATTTT.

V usage is TRBV11-3 and J usage is TRBJ1-1; TRBD1 matches 11 bases. With 0 bases clipped from V and 1 base from J, the junction kept 1 base outside the gene matches. This CDR3 spans 16 amino acids. Germline CDR1 SGHNT, CDR2 YENEEA. The CDR3 sequence: CASSLEDRGPNTEAFF. The CDR3 region has the DNA TGTGCCAGCAGCTTAGAGGACAGGGGGCCGAACACTGAAGCTTTCTTT.

Notes on this clone: The junction differs from germline at one of its ends, possibly a read error. V gene TRBV6-8 combines with J gene TRBJ1-1; D is possibly TRBD1 (5 bases). This CDR3 is built from 12 residues. Germline CDR1 MNHGY, CDR2 SAAAGT. The CDR3 reads CAISGDGGEAFF. CDR3 in DNA: TGTGCCATCAGTGGGGACGGCGGGGAAGCTTTCTTT.

The CDR3 loop is CASSPGNTYEQYF. The CDR3 nucleotides read TGTGCCAGCAGCCCCGGGAATACCTACGAGCAGTACTTC. This chain connects TRBV6-8 to TRBJ2-7; TRBD2 might be the D (5 bases). Trimming took off 6 bases at V and 2 bases at J, with 11 bases between the two ends. The CDR3 consists of 13 residues. Germline assignment: CDR1 MNHGY and CDR2 SAAAGT.

Only one count was recorded for this clone. This chain uses TRBV4-1 with TRBJ2-2; D gene ambiguous. The CDR3 extends over 12 amino acids. Trimming stripped 4 bases from V and 8 bases from J, with 8 bases between. Germline V lookup: CDR1 MGHRA, CDR2 YSYEKL. CDR3 amino acids: CASSPYLGELFF. In DNA, the CDR3 is TGCGCCAGCAGCCCGTATTTGGGGGAGCTGTTTTTT.

This chain links TRBV14 with TRBJ2-2, with TRBD1 as a possible D gene (6 bases). Trimming cost V 4 bases and J 1 base, with 7 bases left between them. The CDR3 extends over 14 amino acids. CDR1 is SGHDN, CDR2 FVKESK, per germline. In DNA form, the CDR3 reads TGTGCCAGCAGCCGGGGACAGAACACCGGGGAGCTGTTTTTT. This translates into CASSRGQNTGELFF. Combining the CDR3 with reference TRBV14 and TRBJ2-2 gives the whole variable domain EAGVTQFPSHSVIEKGQTVTLRCDPISGHDNLYWYRRVMGKEIKFLLHFVKESKQDESGMPNNRFLAERTGGTYSTLKVQPAELEDSGVYFCASSRGQNTGELFFGEGSRLTVL.

This clone is a singleton in its sample. The chain employs TRBV6-8 and TRBJ2-2, with 9 bases matching TRBD1. Germline V gene data show CDR1 as MNHGY and CDR2 as SAAAGT. This CDR3 has 13 amino acids. V was clipped by 8 bases and J by 7 bases; unmatched bases: 5. The CDR3: CASEQGAVGELFF. CDR3 sequence (DNA): TGTGCCAGCGAACAGGGGGCGGTCGGGGAGCTGTTTTTT.

This chain connects TRBV28 to TRBJ1-1; 8 nucleotides align to TRBD1. This CDR3 is built from 13 residues. CDR1 is MDHEN, CDR2 SYDVKM, per germline. V shed 9 bases, J shed 4 bases, and the junction held 7 bases outside the gene matches. Here the CDR3 DNA reads TGTGCCAGTCAGGGGGCCGGACTCACTGAAGCTTTCTTT. Encoded protein: CASQGAGLTEAFF.

CDR3 region: CASKTGEINEQFF. CDR3 DNA: TGCGCCAGTAAGACAGGGGAGATCAATGAGCAGTTCTTC. This chain uses TRBV10-2 with TRBJ2-1, with TRBD1 matching 8 bases. V shed 9 bases, J shed 6 bases, and the junction held 7 bases outside the gene matches. Per germline, CDR1 WSHSY and CDR2 SAAADI. The CDR3 is made up of 13 amino acids.